This T cell receptor (beta chain) was retrieved from a study of OX40 agonist ivuxolimab in advanced cancers. Whole-study context: Of the patients, three showed partial responses, one with hepatocellular carcinoma and two with cutaneous melanoma.

This table comes from immunoSEQ multiplex PCR, and its TCRdb copy is limited to in-frame clones, with some not included. This table holds 70,000 to 90,000 clones, around four fifths found once. For this clone: Its antigen is unknown.

CDR1 SGHTA and CDR2 FQGNSA come from the germline V gene. The V end was cut by 5 bases, the J end by 2 bases, with 12 bases between. The CDR3 runs to 14 residues. General study results and limits: Clonal expansion was among the lowest in partial responders at 0.1-3.0 mg/kg, especially CD8+. By week 6 at 0.1 to 3.0 mg/kg, blood CD4+ and CD8+ T cells had expanded clonally. Researchers did not establish what antigens the expanded peripheral T cells target.

The receptor comes from an adult with an advanced solid tumor such as melanoma, head and neck, liver or kidney cancer. The sequenced sample was CD4+ or CD8+ T cells sorted from blood, obtained in a trial of the OX40 agonist ivuxolimab. V gene TRBV7-2 combines with J gene TRBJ2-5; D possibly corresponds to TRBD1 (7 bases). The CDR3 here is CASSRQGLQETQYF. CDR3 in DNA: TGTGCCAGCAGCCGACAGGGACTTCAAGAGACCCAGTACTTC. Filled out from reference TRBV7-2 and TRBJ2-5, the complete variable domain reads GAGVSQSPSNKVTEKGKDVELRCDPISGHTALYWYRQSLGQGLEFLIYFQGNSAPDKSGLPSDRFSAERTGGSVSTLTIQRTQQEDSAVYLCASSRQGLQETQYFGPGTRLLVL.